Listed below are T cell receptor beta chains from one sample, sequenced in a study of blood T cell repertoires in COVID-19. TCRdb keeps only in-frame clones here, not all; method: immunoSEQ multiplex PCR. The table records fewer than 150,000 clones, around 90% of them present only once. Input material: peripheral blood. These receptors all come from a woman aged 55-70 years with COVID-19, enrolled during active disease. Each CDR3 is given with its conserved first and last residue. D genes are given only for firm matches. A clone size is listed for some rows: how often the clone was seen (once, few, many), or a class if it is expanded.

D gene | clone size | J gene | V gene | CDR3 DNA | CDR3 protein
. | once | TRBJ1-2 | TRBV6-1 | TGTGCCAGCAGTGAAGCGCTCGCGTGGGGGGGCGTTAACTATGGCTACACCTTC | CASSEALAWGGVNYGYTF
. | . | TRBJ1-4 | TRBV5-1 | TGCGCCAGCAGCTTGACAGGGAGTGAAAAACTGTTTTTT | CASSLTGSEKLFF
. | . | TRBJ2-1 | TRBV7-2 | TGTGCCAGCAGCTTAGTGGGCGGGCGGGCCTACAATGAGCAGTTCTTC | CASSLVGGRAYNEQFF
. | . | TRBJ1-2 | TRBV6-5 | TGTGCCAGCAGGGGCAGGGTAGGGCAGGGCTACACCTTC | CASRGRVGQGYTF
TRBD1 | . | TRBJ1-4 | TRBV4-2 | TGTGCCAGCAGCCAACTCCCCGACAGGGGTGAAAAACTGTTTTTT | CASSQLPDRGEKLFF
. | . | TRBJ1-5 | TRBV19 | TGTGCCAGCCAAACGGGCGCAGGGAACAATCAGCCCCAGCATTTT | CASQTGAGNNQPQHF
. | once | TRBJ2-1 | TRBV11-2 | TGTGCCAGCAGCTTAGTCGGGACTTTCCTAAGCTCCTACAATGAGCAGTTCTTC | CASSLVGTFLSSYNEQFF
TRBD1 | . | TRBJ1-6 | TRBV19 | TGTGCCAGTAGTTACGACAGGGGAGGTTCACCCCTCCACTTT | CASSYDRGGSPLHF
. | . | TRBJ1-5 | TRBV6-6 | TGTGCCAGCGGACCCGGGGCCCAGCATTTT | CASGPGAQHF
. | . | TRBJ1-5 | TRBV4-2 | TGTGCCAGCAGTCAAGATCGGAAACAGGCCCAGCATTTT | CASSQDRKQAQHF
. | . | TRBJ1-1 | TRBV19 | TGTGCCAGTATGATTTCCGGGAGGGGCACTGAAGCTTTCTTT | CASMISGRGTEAFF
. | . | TRBJ1-5 | TRBV4-2 | TGTGCCAGCAGCCAAGATGGGGCAGGTGAGAATCAGCCCCAGCATTTT | CASSQDGAGENQPQHF
TRBD2 | . | TRBJ2-3 | TRBV29-1 | TGCAGCGTTGATAAACCGGGGGGTGGCGCAGATACGCAGTATTTT | CSVDKPGGGADTQYF
. | once | TRBJ1-5 | TRBV7-6 | TGTGCCAGCAGCTTAGGATCAGGGCGGCCCCAGCATTTT | CASSLGSGRPQHF
TRBD1 | . | TRBJ1-4 | TRBV5-1 | TGCGCCAGCAGCGGGGGGACAGAAAGTGAAAAACTGTTTTTT | CASSGGTESEKLFF
. | . | TRBJ2-3 | TRBV11-1 | TGTGCCAGCAGCTTAGCGGGGGGTTCAGATACGCAGTATTTT | CASSLAGGSDTQYF
TRBD1 | once | TRBJ2-7 | TRBV9 | TGTGCCAGCAGCGTAGGACAGGGGGCGCGTGAGCAGTACTTC | CASSVGQGAREQYF
TRBD2 | . | TRBJ2-1 | TRBV2 | TGTGCCAGCACTAGCGGGGGGAACAATGAGCAGTTCTTC | CASTSGGNNEQFF
. | once | TRBJ1-6 | TRBV19 | TGTGCCAGTACCCTTGACAGTTATAATTCACCCCTCCACTTT | CASTLDSYNSPLHF
. | . | TRBJ2-7 | TRBV12-3/TRBV12-4 | TGTGCCAGCAGCGGTCACGGCTACGAGCAGTACTTC | CASSGHGYEQYF
. | once | TRBJ1-3 | TRBV7-8 | TGTGCCAGCAGCTTAGGTTCGGGGTTCTCTGGAAACACCATATATTTT | CASSLGSGFSGNTIYF
. | . | TRBJ2-7 | TRBV7-3 | TGTGCCAGCAGCCAAACCCCCGGAGCTTACGAGCAGTACTTC | CASSQTPGAYEQYF
TRBD1 | . | TRBJ1-2 | TRBV5-6 | TGTGCCAGCAGCTTGTATGAACTTGGTGGGACAGGGGGCCTTTATGGCTACACCTTC | CASSLYELGGTGGLYGYTF
TRBD1 | . | TRBJ1-4 | TRBV5-8 | TGTGCCAGCAGCCCGGGACAGGGAAATGAAAAACTGTTTTTT | CASSPGQGNEKLFF
TRBD1 | . | TRBJ1-2 | TRBV27 | TGTGCCAGCAGTCTTGCCAGGGGGCTTTCATATGGCTACACCTTC | CASSLARGLSYGYTF
. | . | TRBJ1-2 | TRBV6-2/TRBV6-3 | TGTGCCAGCAGTTCGCCCTCGGGGGGCAGCTATGGCTACACCTTC | CASSSPSGGSYGYTF
. | once | TRBJ2-2 | TRBV7-3 | TGTGCCAGCAGCTCCGACACCGGGGAGCTGTTTTTT | CASSSDTGELFF
. | . | TRBJ2-7 | TRBV7-2 | TGTGCCAGCAGCTTAGAAACAGCCTACGAGCAGTACTTC | CASSLETAYEQYF
. | . | TRBJ2-7 | TRBV15 | TGTGCCACCAGCAGAGATTTCCACTACGAGCAGTACTTC | CATSRDFHYEQYF
. | . | TRBJ2-6 | TRBV9 | TGTGCCAGTTCTGGGGGGGCGTATGGGGCCAACGTCCTGACTTTC | CASSGGAYGANVLTF
. | . | TRBJ1-4 | TRBV19 | TGTGCCAGTAGTATCGGGTCGGTTGAAAAACTGTTTTTT | CASSIGSVEKLFF
. | . | TRBJ2-7 | TRBV30 | TGTGCCTGGAGTGTACTGGGTCAGGGCCCCTACGAGCAGTACTTC | CAWSVLGQGPYEQYF
. | . | TRBJ1-4 | TRBV6-6 | TGTGCCAGCAGTTACTTTTTAGAGGGAAAACTGTTTTTT | CASSYFLEGKLFF
. | once | TRBJ1-1 | TRBV19 | TGTGCCAGTAGTATAGCCGGGGGTGCTTTCTTT | CASSIAGGAFF
. | . | TRBJ1-5 | TRBV12-3/TRBV12-4 | TGTGCCAGCAGTTTCAGAAGCAATCAGCCCCAGCATTTT | CASSFRSNQPQHF
. | . | TRBJ1-2 | TRBV4-3 | TGCGCCAGCAGCCAAGTCGTAGACAGATTTCTTAGCTATGGCTACACCTTC | CASSQVVDRFLSYGYTF
TRBD1 | . | TRBJ1-2 | TRBV7-2 | TGTGCCAGCAGCTTAGCGCTGGGGACAGGGAACTATGGCTACACCTTC | CASSLALGTGNYGYTF
. | . | TRBJ2-7 | TRBV7-2 | TGTGCCAGCAGCTTACGGGAAAGAGGCTACGAGCAGTACTTC | CASSLRERGYEQYF
. | . | TRBJ2-6 | TRBV2 | TGTGCCAGCAGTGCAATTACCGGACACTCTGGGGCCAACGTCCTGACTTTC | CASSAITGHSGANVLTF
. | . | TRBJ1-5 | TRBV3-1/TRBV3-2 | TGTGCCAGCAGCCAAGGTCCAGGGTCCAATCAGCCCCAGCATTTT | CASSQGPGSNQPQHF
. | . | TRBJ1-2 | TRBV7-8 | TGTGCCAGCAGCGAGGGCAGCATATATGGCTACACCTTC | CASSEGSIYGYTF
. | . | TRBJ1-1 | TRBV4-2 | TGTGCCAGCAGCCAATCCCAGGGGTCAATGAACACTGAAGCTTTCTTT | CASSQSQGSMNTEAFF
. | . | TRBJ2-7 | TRBV27 | TGTGCCAGCAGTTTATCGCGGACAGCAGAGCAGTACTTC | CASSLSRTAEQYF
. | . | TRBJ1-3 | TRBV4-2 | TGTGCCAGCAGCCAAAGACCAGGACAAGCCTCTGGAAACACCATATATTTT | CASSQRPGQASGNTIYF
TRBD2 | . | TRBJ2-1 | TRBV5-4 | TGTGCCAGCAGACAAGAGTTCCTAGCGGGGGGGAATGAGCAGTTCTTC | CASRQEFLAGGNEQFF
TRBD1 | . | TRBJ1-1 | TRBV18 | TGTGCCAGCTCACCGAGACAGGGTTTTGCTTTCTTT | CASSPRQGFAFF
. | . | TRBJ2-1 | TRBV6-4 | TGTGCCAGCAGTAGGACAGGGAGGGTCTTTGAGCAGTTCTTC | CASSRTGRVFEQFF
. | . | TRBJ2-5 | TRBV7-2 | TGTGCCAGCAGCCATCGATGGACTGTCCAAGAGACCCAGTACTTC | CASSHRWTVQETQYF
. | . | TRBJ1-4 | TRBV6-6 | TGTGCCAGCAGAAAGACAGCTACTAATGAAAAACTGTTTTTT | CASRKTATNEKLFF
. | . | TRBJ1-6 | TRBV7-8 | TGTGCCAGCAGCGATCTACGCGGGGGTAATTCACCCCTCCACTTT | CASSDLRGGNSPLHF
. | . | TRBJ2-1 | TRBV23-1 | TGCGCCAGCGGGTGGGTGGGTGACTGGCGGAGTGAGCAGTTCTTC | CASGWVGDWRSEQFF
. | . | TRBJ1-2 | TRBV27 | TGTGCCAGCAGTTTATGGCCCGTCCGGCAGGGGAATAACTATGGCTACACCTTC | CASSLWPVRQGNNYGYTF
TRBD1 | . | TRBJ1-1 | TRBV19 | TGTGCCAGTAGTCTCAGGGGGCAGCTGAGGAGGACTGAAGCTTTCTTT | CASSLRGQLRRTEAFF
. | few | TRBJ1-2 | TRBV27 | TGTGCCAGCTCGTGGGGAGAGTCCGGCTATGGCTACACCTTC | CASSWGESGYGYTF
TRBD2 | . | TRBJ2-3 | TRBV27 | TGTGCCAGCCGACTAGCGGGGGGGCCAGGAACCACAGATACGCAGTATTTT | CASRLAGGPGTTDTQYF
TRBD1 | . | TRBJ1-1 | TRBV3-1/TRBV3-2 | TGTGCCAGCAGCCGAATATCCGGGACAGGGTCGAATACTGAAGCTTTCTTT | CASSRISGTGSNTEAFF
. | . | TRBJ1-3 | TRBV18 | TGTGCCAGCTCAGAAGGGGGATCTGGAAACACCATATATTTT | CASSEGGSGNTIYF